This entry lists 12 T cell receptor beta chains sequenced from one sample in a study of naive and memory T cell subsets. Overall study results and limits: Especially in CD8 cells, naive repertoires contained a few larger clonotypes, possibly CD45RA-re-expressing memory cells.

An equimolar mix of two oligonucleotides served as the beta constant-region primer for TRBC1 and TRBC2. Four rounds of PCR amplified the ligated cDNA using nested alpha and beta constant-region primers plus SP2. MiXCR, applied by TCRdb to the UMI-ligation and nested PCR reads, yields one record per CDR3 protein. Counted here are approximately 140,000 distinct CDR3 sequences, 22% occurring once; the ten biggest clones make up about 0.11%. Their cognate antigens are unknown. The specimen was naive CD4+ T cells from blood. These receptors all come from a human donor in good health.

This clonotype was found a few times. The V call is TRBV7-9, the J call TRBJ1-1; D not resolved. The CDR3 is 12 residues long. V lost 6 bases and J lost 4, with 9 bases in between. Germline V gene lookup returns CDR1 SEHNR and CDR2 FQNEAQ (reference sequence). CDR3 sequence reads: CASRKMITEAFF. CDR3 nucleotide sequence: TGTGCCAGCAGAAAAATGATCACTGAAGCTTTCTTT.

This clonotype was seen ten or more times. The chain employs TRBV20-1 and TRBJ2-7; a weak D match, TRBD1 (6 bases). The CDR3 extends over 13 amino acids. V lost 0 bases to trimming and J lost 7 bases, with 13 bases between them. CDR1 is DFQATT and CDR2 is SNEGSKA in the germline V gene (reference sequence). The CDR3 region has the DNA TGCAGTGCTAGAGAGCGAAACAGGGCAGAGCAGTACTTC. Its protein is CSARERNRAEQYF.

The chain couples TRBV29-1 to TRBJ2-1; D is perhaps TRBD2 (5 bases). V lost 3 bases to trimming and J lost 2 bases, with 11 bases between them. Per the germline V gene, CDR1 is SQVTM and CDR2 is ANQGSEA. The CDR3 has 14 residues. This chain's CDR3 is CSVDPTGTYNEQFF. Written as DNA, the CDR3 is TGCAGCGTTGACCCTACGGGGACCTACAATGAGCAGTTCTTC.

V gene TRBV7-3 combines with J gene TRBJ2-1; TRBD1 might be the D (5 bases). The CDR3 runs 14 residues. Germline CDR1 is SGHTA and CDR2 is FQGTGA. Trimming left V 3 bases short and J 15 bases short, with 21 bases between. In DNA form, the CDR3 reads TGTGCCAGCAGCTTGGGGCTTGGGAAAGGCGAGAGGTTCTTC. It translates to CASSLGLGKGERFF. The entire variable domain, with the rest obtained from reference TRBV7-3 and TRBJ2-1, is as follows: GAGVSQTPSNKVTEKGKYVELRCDPISGHTALYWYRQSLGQGPEFLIYFQGTGAADDSGLPNDRFFAVRPEGSVSTLKIQRTERGDSAVYLCASSLGLGKGERFFGPGTRLTVL.

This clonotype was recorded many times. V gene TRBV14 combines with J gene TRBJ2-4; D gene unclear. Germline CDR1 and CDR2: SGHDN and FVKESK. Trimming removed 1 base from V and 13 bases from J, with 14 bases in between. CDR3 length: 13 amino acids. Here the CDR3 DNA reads TGTGCCAGCAGCCAAGGGGGTAGGGCCCAGCAGTACTTC. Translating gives CASSQGGRAQQYF.

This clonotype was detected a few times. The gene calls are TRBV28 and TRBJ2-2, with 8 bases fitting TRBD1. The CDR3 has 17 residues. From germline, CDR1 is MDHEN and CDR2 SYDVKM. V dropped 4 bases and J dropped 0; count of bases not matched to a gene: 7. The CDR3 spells CASSWEMTGANTGELFF. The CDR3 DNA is TGTGCCAGCAGTTGGGAGATGACAGGGGCGAACACCGGGGAGCTGTTTTTT. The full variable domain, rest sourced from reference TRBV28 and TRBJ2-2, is DVKVTQSSRYLVKRTGEKVFLECVQDMDHENMFWYRQDPGLGLRLIYFSYDVKMKEKGDIPEGYSVSREKKERFSLILESASTNQTSMYLCASSWEMTGANTGELFFGEGSRLTVL.

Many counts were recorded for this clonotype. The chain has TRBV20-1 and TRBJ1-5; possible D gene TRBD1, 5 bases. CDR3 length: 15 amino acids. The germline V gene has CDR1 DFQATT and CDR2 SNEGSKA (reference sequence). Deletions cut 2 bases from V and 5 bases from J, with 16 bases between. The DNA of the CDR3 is TGCAGTGCTAGACGAGCCGGGGGAGCAGATCAGCCCCAGCATTTT. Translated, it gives CSARRAGGADQPQHF.

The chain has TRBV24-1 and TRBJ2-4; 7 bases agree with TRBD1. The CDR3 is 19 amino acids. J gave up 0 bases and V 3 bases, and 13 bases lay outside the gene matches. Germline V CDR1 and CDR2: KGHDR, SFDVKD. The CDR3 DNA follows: TGTGCCACCAGTGATCCCACTCATCGACAGGGTGGAGCCAAAAACATTCAGTACTTC. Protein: CATSDPTHRQGGAKNIQYF.

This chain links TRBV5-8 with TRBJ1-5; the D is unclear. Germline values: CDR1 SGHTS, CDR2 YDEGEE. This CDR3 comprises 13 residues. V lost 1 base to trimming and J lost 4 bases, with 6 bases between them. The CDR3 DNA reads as TGTGCCAGCAGCTTGATCGAGAATCAGCCCCAGCATTTT. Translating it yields CASSLIENQPQHF.

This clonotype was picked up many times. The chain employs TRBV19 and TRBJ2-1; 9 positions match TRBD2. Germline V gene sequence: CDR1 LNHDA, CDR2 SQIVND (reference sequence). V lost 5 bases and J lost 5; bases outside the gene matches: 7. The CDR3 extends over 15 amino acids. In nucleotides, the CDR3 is TGTGCCAGTAGTCATAGCGGGAGTCCCAACAATGAGCAGTTCTTC. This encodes CASSHSGSPNNEQFF.

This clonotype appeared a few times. CDR3 bases: TGTGCCGTGGCAGGGGTTATGAACACTGAAGCTTTCTTT. Protein sequence: CAVAGVMNTEAFF. V and J are TRBV6-5 and TRBJ1-1, with D possibly TRBD1 on 6 matching bases. The CDR3 is 13 amino acids. Germline V gene lookup returns CDR1 MNHEY and CDR2 SVGAGI. The V and J ends lost 11 bases and 0 bases respectively, with 13 bases between them.

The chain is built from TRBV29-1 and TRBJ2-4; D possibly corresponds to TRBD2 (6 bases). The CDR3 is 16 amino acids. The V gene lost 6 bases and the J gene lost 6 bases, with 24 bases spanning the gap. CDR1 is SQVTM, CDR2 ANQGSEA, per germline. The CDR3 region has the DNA TGCAGCGTCCTGGGGGACTCCAAGGGCTCGGGAAACATTCAGTACTTC. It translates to CSVLGDSKGSGNIQYF.